The 4 T cell receptor beta chains in this list originate from one sample, sequenced in a study of identical twins. TCRdb re-analysed the 5' RACE reads in MiXCR, keeping a single row per CDR3 protein. The sample includes just under 550,000 distinct CDR3 sequences, 15% of them seen just once. These records were also assigned to another study, of yellow fever vaccine responses in identical twins.

The source material was CD4+ T cells sorted from blood. The origin of the receptors is a woman younger than 35 in good health.

The genes are TRBV7-2 and TRBJ2-1, with TRBD2 as a possible D gene (6 bases). Germline CDR1 is SGHTA and CDR2 is FQGNSA. The CDR3 extends over 10 amino acids. Trimming stripped 3 bases from V and 13 bases from J, with 7 bases between. Here the CDR3 DNA reads TGTGCCAGCAGCTTCGGGACTCAGTTCTTC. Its translation is CASSFGTQFF.

This CDR3 is CATSDLSSVTDTQYF. CDR3 DNA: TGTGCCACCAGTGATTTGAGCTCCGTCACAGATACGCAGTATTTT. The chain is built from TRBV24-1 and TRBJ2-3, with unresolved D. There are 15 residues in the CDR3. Trimming removed 0 bases from V and 2 bases from J, with 8 bases in between. Germline V lookup: CDR1 KGHDR, CDR2 SFDVKD.

The chain has TRBV20-1 and TRBJ2-1, with D perhaps assigned TRBD1 or TRBD2 (5 bases each). Trimming took 3 bases from V and 6 from J, leaving 12 bases between them. CDR1 is DFQATT and CDR2 is SNEGSKA in the germline V gene (reference sequence). This CDR3 is 13 amino acids long. The CDR3 DNA is TGCAGTGCTAGCGGGACGCGGCCCAATGAGCAGTTCTTC. This gives the protein CSASGTRPNEQFF.

There are a few counts of this clonotype. The chain carries TRBV12-3 or TRBV12-4 and TRBJ1-6, with 8 positions matching TRBD1. V gave up 7 bases and J gave up 11 bases; unmatched junction bases: 10. There are 14 residues in the CDR3. In DNA, the CDR3 is TGTGCCAGCACCATGACAGGGGTCTGGACACCCCTCCACTTT. This encodes CASTMTGVWTPLHF.